Each of the 25 T cell receptor beta chains below was sequenced from the same sample in a study of naive and memory T cell subsets. An equimolar mix of two oligonucleotides served as the beta constant-region primer for TRBC1 and TRBC2. Each CDR3 protein gets one entry after TCRdb re-called the UMI-ligation and nested PCR reads with MiXCR. The sample includes about 150,000 distinct CDR3 sequences, approximately 15% of them seen just once. The sequencing sample was made of naive CD4+ T cells from blood. These receptors were taken from a human donor in good health.

This clonotype was seen a handful of times. The chain carries TRBV5-1 and TRBJ1-2; 9 nucleotides agree with TRBD1. V gave up 3 bases and J gave up 8 bases; unmatched junction bases: 11. Germline V CDR1 and CDR2: SGHRS, YFSETQ. The CDR3 runs to 15 residues. The CDR3 DNA follows: TGCGCCAGCAGCTCCACCCGGGACAGGGACGGAGGCTACACCTTC. Its protein product is CASSSTRDRDGGYTF. The full variable domain, in which reference TRBV5-1 and TRBJ1-2 provide the parts outside the CDR3, is KAGVTQTPRYLIKTRGQQVTLSCSPISGHRSVSWYQQTPGQGLQFLFEYFSETQRNKGNFPGRFSGRQFSNSRSEMNVSTLELGDSALYLCASSSTRDRDGGYTFGSGTRLTVV.

The chain has TRBV5-1 and TRBJ2-1; D may be TRBD2 (5 bases). The CDR3 sequence is 16 residues long. Per germline, CDR1 SGHRS and CDR2 YFSETQ. Trimming removed 4 bases from V and 5 bases from J, with 19 bases in between. The CDR3 loop is CASSPLGRRVNNEQFF. For the CDR3, the DNA is TGCGCCAGCAGCCCCCTTGGTCGGCGGGTCAACAATGAGCAGTTCTTC.

This sequence joins TRBV6-2 or TRBV6-3 and TRBJ2-7; D remains unclear. The CDR3 spans 15 residues. Between the trimmed V and J ends, which lost 8 bases and 2 bases, there was a span of 19 bases. Germline CDR1 reads MNHEY; CDR2 reads SVGEGT. The CDR3 bases are TGTGCCAGCCTGATTTTGGCTGGGGATACCTACGAGCAGTACTTC. Protein sequence: CASLILAGDTYEQYF.

The chain recombines TRBV20-1 with TRBJ2-7, with D unclear. This CDR3 comprises 12 residues. CDR1 and CDR2 from the germline V gene are DFQATT and SNEGSKA (reference sequence). V was pared by 3 bases and J by 1 base, with 7 bases between. The DNA for the CDR3 is TGCAGTGCTAGCCGGCGATCCTACGAGCAGTACTTC. Encoded protein: CSASRRSYEQYF.

This clonotype was observed a few times. This chain connects TRBV24-1 to TRBJ1-5; 7 nucleotides agree with TRBD1. V lost 0 bases to trimming and J lost 5 bases; unmatched junction nucleotides: 12. Germline V gives CDR1 KGHDR, CDR2 SFDVKD. The CDR3 runs to 18 residues. The chain's CDR3 is CATSDLKPGTVWDQPQHF. CDR3 nucleotides: TGTGCCACCAGTGATTTGAAACCTGGGACAGTCTGGGATCAGCCCCAGCATTTT.

The chain uses TRBV10-3 and TRBJ2-2, with D tentatively TRBD2 (5 bases). The germline gives CDR1 ENHRY, CDR2 SYGVKD. The CDR3 runs to 16 residues. V was pared by 7 bases and J by 0 bases, with 15 bases between. The CDR3 is CAINAETNPNTGELFF. The CDR3 DNA is TGTGCCATCAATGCGGAGACTAACCCGAACACCGGGGAGCTGTTTTTT.

V usage is TRBV18 and J usage is TRBJ1-1, with D unclear. CDR3 length: 15 amino acids. V shed 2 bases and J shed 0 bases, with 10 bases lying between them. Germline V gene data show CDR1 as KGHSH and CDR2 as LQKENI. For the CDR3, the DNA is TGTGCCAGCTCACCAGTCGAGGGTCTGAACACTGAAGCTTTCTTT. This encodes CASSPVEGLNTEAFF.

With regard to this clonotype: An end of the junction does not agree with germline; a read error may underlie this. This rearrangement joins TRBV2 to TRBJ2-1, with TRBD2 identical over 13 bases. This CDR3 spans 23 amino acids. Germline CDR1 reads SNHLY; CDR2 reads FYNNEI. The CDR3 here is CARSAPAPGLAGVSKRVYNEQFF. CDR3 in DNA: TGTGCCAGAAGTGCCCCAGCCCCCGGACTAGCGGGAGTAAGCAAGAGGGTCTACAATGAGCAGTTCTTC.

Remarks on this clonotype: Being one base from a much bigger clone, this may be a read error. The V and J genes are TRBV4-3 and TRBJ2-1, with 15 bases fitting TRBD2. The CDR3 is made up of 18 amino acids. Germline V gives CDR1 LGHNA, CDR2 YSLEER. The DNA of the CDR3 is TGCGCCTGCAGCCAAGGGACTAGCGGGAGGTCAGTGGCCAATGAGCAGTTCTTC. Its protein product is CACSQGTSGRSVANEQFF.

The gene calls are TRBV4-1 and TRBJ1-3, with D maybe TRBD1 (5 bases). CDR3 length: 15 amino acids. Looked up from germline, CDR1 is MGHRA and CDR2 is YSYEKL. V was trimmed by 0 bases and J by 3 bases, leaving 9 bases between them. The CDR3 reads CASSQDRTSGNTIYF. As DNA, the CDR3 is TGCGCCAGCAGCCAAGATCGGACAAGTGGAAACACCATATATTTT.

This clonotype has a handful of counts. The V and J genes are TRBV12-3 or TRBV12-4 and TRBJ2-5; D is undetermined. The CDR3 is 14 amino acids. The V end lost 7 bases, the J end lost 3 bases, and 15 bases lay between the germline ends. The CDR3 reads CASNFQGPKETQYF. As DNA, the CDR3 is TGTGCCAGCAATTTCCAAGGGCCCAAAGAGACCCAGTACTTC.

This clonotype was detected a few times. The chain carries TRBV2 and TRBJ2-1; D gene uncertain. The CDR3 is 14 amino acids. Germline loops: CDR1 SNHLY, CDR2 FYNNEI. V was pared by 7 bases and J by 0 bases, with 10 bases between. The CDR3 protein is CASIEAPSYNEQFF. In DNA form, the CDR3 reads TGTGCCAGCATTGAGGCCCCCTCCTACAATGAGCAGTTCTTC.

This clonotype has ten or more counts. This chain joins TRBV5-6 and TRBJ2-7; tentatively, D is TRBD1 (5 bases). CDR3 size: 14 residues. V lost 7 bases to trimming and J lost 2 bases, with 16 bases between them. Looked up from germline, CDR1 is SGHDT and CDR2 is YYEEEE. CDR3 sequence: CASGIDRTPYEQYF. Written as DNA, the CDR3 is TGTGCCAGCGGCATTGACAGAACCCCCTACGAGCAGTACTTC.

This clonotype was observed a handful of times. This chain uses TRBV24-1 with TRBJ2-3, with no clear D. Trimming left V 7 bases short and J 2 bases short, with 15 bases between. The length of the CDR3 is 15 residues. The germline CDR1 and CDR2 sequences are KGHDR and SFDVKD. The DNA for the CDR3 is TGTGCCACCAGGATCCGGACGGATAACACAGATACGCAGTATTTT. This translates into CATRIRTDNTDTQYF.

The rearrangement joins TRBV5-1 to TRBJ2-2; D unresolved. Trimming stripped 0 bases from V and 2 bases from J, with 8 bases between. The CDR3 loop spans 15 amino acids. The germline CDR1 and CDR2 sequences are SGHRS and YFSETQ. The CDR3 region is CASSLAGPNTGELFF. The CDR3 nucleotides are TGCGCCAGCAGCTTGGCCGGACCTAACACCGGGGAGCTGTTTTTT.

V gene TRBV7-3 combines with J gene TRBJ2-1, with a tentative D call TRBD2 (5 bases). V lost 3 bases, J lost 7 bases, and 10 bases lay in between. CDR3 length: 13 amino acids. Germline-derived CDR1 and CDR2 are SGHTA and FQGTGA. DNA for the CDR3: TGTGCCAGCAGCTTTGGGCCGGGGAATGAGCAGTTCTTC. Its protein is CASSFGPGNEQFF.

This clonotype was seen a handful of times. This chain uses TRBV6-4 with TRBJ1-5; maybe TRBD1 (5 bases). Trimming cost V 4 bases and J 3 bases, with 16 bases left between them. This CDR3 is 16 amino acids long. From germline, CDR1 is MRHNA and CDR2 SNTAGT. CDR3 coding DNA: TGTGCCAGCAGTGTAAGAGCAGGGCCTAACAATCAGCCCCAGCATTTT. Its protein product is CASSVRAGPNNQPQHF.

This clonotype was seen a handful of times. The chain carries TRBV20-1 and TRBJ2-7; 11 nucleotides align to TRBD1. From germline, CDR1 is DFQATT and CDR2 SNEGSKA (reference sequence). Trimming cost V 1 base and J 7 bases; bases outside gene matches: 3. The CDR3 consists of 13 residues. This chain's CDR3 is CSARGTGGREQYF. The DNA for the CDR3 is TGCAGTGCTAGAGGGACAGGGGGCCGGGAGCAGTACTTC.

Points on this clonotype: The conserved phenylalanine or tryptophan normally closing the CDR3 is absent here, so this likely arose from a read error. This rearrangement joins TRBV7-9 to TRBJ2-1, with 7 bases fitting TRBD1. The CDR3 length is 13 residues. Germline CDR1 SEHNR, CDR2 FQNEAQ (reference sequence). Unmatched junction bases numbered 3, after V lost 5 bases and J lost 5 bases. The CDR3 sequence is CASSGQVDNEQFL. CDR3 sequence (DNA): TGTGCCAGCAGCGGACAGGTGGACAATGAGCAGTTCTTG.

This clonotype was found a few times. The genes are TRBV7-9 and TRBJ2-7; no definite D call. The CDR3 runs 12 residues. Trimming pared 4 bases from V and 3 bases from J, leaving 7 bases between. Germline V CDR1 and CDR2: SEHNR, FQNEAQ (reference sequence). CDR3 DNA: TGTGCCAGCAGCTCCCTACACTACGAGCAGTACTTC. It specifies CASSSLHYEQYF.

This chain uses TRBV20-1 with TRBJ2-7; D is perhaps TRBD2 (5 bases). Looked up from germline, CDR1 is DFQATT and CDR2 is SNEGSKA (reference sequence). V lost 1 base and J 4 bases, leaving 11 bases between the germline ends. The CDR3 runs to 13 residues. CDR3: CSARGRGWYEQYF. DNA for the CDR3: TGCAGTGCTAGAGGCCGGGGATGGTACGAGCAGTACTTC.

This clonotype came up a few times. This chain connects TRBV29-1 to TRBJ2-1; 7 nucleotides match TRBD1. Germline V CDR1 and CDR2: SQVTM, ANQGSEA. There are 13 residues in the CDR3. V gave up 4 bases and J gave up 6 bases; unmatched junction bases: 6. The CDR3 DNA reads TGCAGCGTTGCCAGGGACAGCGGCAATGAGCAGTTCTTC. Translated: CSVARDSGNEQFF.

A few counts support this clonotype. The rearrangement uses TRBV11-2 and TRBJ1-1; D is uncertain. The V gene's germline CDR1 is SGHAT and CDR2 FQNNGV. CDR3 length equals 16 residues. V was pared by 5 bases and J by 6 bases, with 22 bases between. The CDR3 DNA reads TGTGCCAGCAGCCCCATTATCCCACACATCCTGCCTGAAGCTTTCTTT. As protein: CASSPIIPHILPEAFF. Looking up the rest from reference TRBV11-2 and TRBJ1-1 gives the full variable domain: EAGVAQSPRYKIIEKRQSVAFWCNPISGHATLYWYQQILGQGPKLLIQFQNNGVVDDSQLPKDRFSAERLKGVDSTLKIQPAKLEDSAVYLCASSPIIPHILPEAFFGQGTRLTVV.

The V call is TRBV2, the J call TRBJ2-1, with 10 bases fitting TRBD2. The V gene's germline CDR1 is SNHLY and CDR2 FYNNEI. The ends lost 7 bases at V and 6 bases at J; junction bases unmatched: 9. The CDR3 covers 15 residues. The CDR3: CASKSGTSGINEQFF. The CDR3, as DNA: TGTGCCAGCAAATCTGGTACTAGCGGGATCAATGAGCAGTTCTTC. The full variable domain, rest sourced from reference TRBV2 and TRBJ2-1, is EPEVTQTPSHQVTQMGQEVILRCVPISNHLYFYWYRQILGQKVEFLVSFYNNEISEKSEIFDDQFSVERPDGSNFTLKIRSTKLEDSAMYFCASKSGTSGINEQFFGPGTRLTVL.

In this sample, this clonotype turned up a few times. This chain joins TRBV5-1 and TRBJ2-7; D is perhaps TRBD2 (5 bases). V lost 0 bases and J 2 bases, leaving 12 bases between the germline ends. The CDR3 consists of 15 residues. The germline V gene has CDR1 SGHRS and CDR2 YFSETQ. CDR3 sequence: CASSLDGGGAYEQYF. The CDR3 coding sequence is TGCGCCAGCAGCTTGGATGGAGGCGGTGCCTACGAGCAGTACTTC.